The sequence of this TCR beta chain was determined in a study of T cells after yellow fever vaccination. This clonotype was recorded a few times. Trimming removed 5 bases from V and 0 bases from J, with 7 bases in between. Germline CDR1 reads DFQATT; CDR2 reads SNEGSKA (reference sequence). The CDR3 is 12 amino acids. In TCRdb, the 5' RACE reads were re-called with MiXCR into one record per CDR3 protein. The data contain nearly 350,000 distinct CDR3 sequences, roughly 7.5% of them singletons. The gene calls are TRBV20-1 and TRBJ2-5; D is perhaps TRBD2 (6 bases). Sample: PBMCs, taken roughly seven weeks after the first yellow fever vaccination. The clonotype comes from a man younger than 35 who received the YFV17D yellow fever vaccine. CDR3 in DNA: TGCAGTGCTGGACTACACCAAGAGACCCAGTACTTC. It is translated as CSAGLHQETQYF.